The sequence of this TCR beta chain was determined in a study of CD8+CD57+ T cells in acquired aplastic anemia. Overall study results and limits: Patients and controls shared twenty-nine CD8+ CDR3 sequences.

Concerning this clonotype: Its antigen is not identified.

Genomic DNA constituted the template upon which TCR beta VDJ and CDR3 profiling was performed. Each CDR3 protein is one row after TCRdb ran MiXCR on the reads. The table has 150,000 to 200,000 distinct CDR3 sequences, around 65% seen once. This CDR3 has 13 amino acids. Trimming stripped 4 bases from V and 8 bases from J, with 12 bases between. From germline, CDR1 is SGDLS and CDR2 YYNGEE. The sequence derives from a human donor with severe aplastic anemia or a healthy control (not recorded which). Source material: sorted CD4+, CD8+, or CD8+CD57+ T cells (not recorded which) from PBMCs. The rearrangement links TRBV9 to TRBJ2-2; D might be TRBD2 (5 bases). In nucleotides, the CDR3 is TGTGCCAGCAGCCCCCGGGTAGCGGGGGAGCTGTTTTTT. Translated: CASSPRVAGELFF.